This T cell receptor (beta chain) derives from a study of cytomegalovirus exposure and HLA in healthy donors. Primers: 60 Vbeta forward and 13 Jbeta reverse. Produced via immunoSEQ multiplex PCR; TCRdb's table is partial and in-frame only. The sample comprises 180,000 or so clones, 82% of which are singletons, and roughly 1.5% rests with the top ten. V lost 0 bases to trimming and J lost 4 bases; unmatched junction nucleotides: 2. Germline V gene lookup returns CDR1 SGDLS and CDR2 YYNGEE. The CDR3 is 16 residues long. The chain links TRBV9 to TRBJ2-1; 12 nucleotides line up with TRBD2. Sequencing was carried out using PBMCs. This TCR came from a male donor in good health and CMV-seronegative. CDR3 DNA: TGTGCCAGCAGCGTAGCCGGGACTAGCGGGTACAATGAGCAGTTCTTC. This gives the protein CASSVAGTSGYNEQFF.